This is a list of T cell receptor beta chains from one sample in a study of blood T cell repertoires in COVID-19. Data came from immunoSEQ multiplex PCR; TCRdb stores just in-frame clones and leaves some out. The sample includes some 100,000 clones, roughly 78% of them seen just once. Source material: peripheral blood. These receptors all come from a man aged 50 or older with active or convalescent COVID-19. CDR3s include the opening cysteine and the closing phenylalanine or tryptophan. A D gene is named only where the DNA matches it firmly. Clone size is not always given. Where it is, it says once, few, many or a class for expanded clones.

abundance	d_gene	v_gene	j_gene	CDR3nt	CDR3aa
NA	TRBD1	TRBV28	TRBJ1-2	TGTGCCAGCAGTTTTCCTCCTGGACAGGGCGGCTATGGCTACACCTTC	CASSFPPGQGGYGYTF
NA	TRBD1	TRBV7-2	TRBJ1-5	TGTGCCAGCAGCTCACAGGGGGCGCAGGGAAATCAGCCCCAGCATTTT	CASSSQGAQGNQPQHF
NA	TRBD1	TRBV3-1/TRBV3-2	TRBJ1-4	TGTGCCAGCAGCCATGGGACAGGGAATGAAAAACTGTTTTTT	CASSHGTGNEKLFF
NA	NA	TRBV6-5	TRBJ2-3	TGTGCCAGCAGCTATGACACATCTAGCACAGATACGCAGTATTTT	CASSYDTSSTDTQYF
NA	TRBD1	TRBV6-1	TRBJ1-3	TGTGCCAGCAGTGAATGGGGGACAGGCTCTGGAAACACCATATATTTT	CASSEWGTGSGNTIYF
NA	NA	TRBV5-6	TRBJ1-4	TGTGCCAGCAGCGCTCAGGGAACTAATGAAAAACTGTTTTTT	CASSAQGTNEKLFF
once	NA	TRBV7-2	TRBJ1-2	TGTGCCAGCAGCCCGGGGCGGGAGTACAGCTACACCTTC	CASSPGREYSYTF
once	NA	TRBV5-1	TRBJ1-2	TGCGCCAGCAGCTTGGACAGTTATGGCTACACCTTC	CASSLDSYGYTF
NA	NA	TRBV30	TRBJ1-2	TGTGCCTGGAATCTAGCAGAAGGCTACACCTTC	CAWNLAEGYTF
NA	TRBD1	TRBV29-1	TRBJ2-5	TGCAGCGTTGCCTCCGGGACAGGGGGAGAGACCCAGTACTTC	CSVASGTGGETQYF
NA	TRBD2	TRBV2	TRBJ2-3	TGTGCCAGCAGTGAAATGATAGCGGGGACAGATACGCAGTATTTT	CASSEMIAGTDTQYF
few	NA	TRBV7-9	TRBJ1-5	TGTGCCAGCAGCTTAACTAATCAGCCCCAGCATTTT	CASSLTNQPQHF
NA	TRBD1	TRBV19	TRBJ1-2	TGTGCCAGTAGTACAATCGGACAGGGAGGGGGGTACTATGGCTACACCTTC	CASSTIGQGGGYYGYTF
once	NA	TRBV2	TRBJ1-5	TGTGCCACCAAACAGGATAGCAATCAGCCCCAGCATTTT	CATKQDSNQPQHF
few	NA	TRBV7-2	TRBJ2-5	TGTGCCAGCAGCTTAGCGCCAGCGCTCAAAGAGACCCAGTACTTC	CASSLAPALKETQYF
NA	NA	TRBV9	TRBJ1-2	TGTGCCAGCAGCGTAGAAGACAGGCCTAACTATGGCTACACCTTC	CASSVEDRPNYGYTF
NA	NA	TRBV7-8	TRBJ2-7	TGTGCCAGCAGCTTAGCGGCGGAAGAGAAGCAGTACTTC	CASSLAAEEKQYF
NA	NA	TRBV5-1	TRBJ1-4	TGCGCCAGCAGCTCCTCAGGGAGGGCGGACGAAAAACTGTTTTTT	CASSSSGRADEKLFF
few	TRBD1	TRBV18	TRBJ2-2	TGTGCCAGCTCACCCCGGACAGGCTATAACACCGGGGAGCTGTTTTTT	CASSPRTGYNTGELFF
many	NA	TRBV2	TRBJ1-5	TGTGCCAGCAGTGGGGGAGCTACAGGGAAAGGGAATCAGCCCCAGCATTTT	CASSGGATGKGNQPQHF
NA	NA	TRBV15	TRBJ2-3	TGTGCCACCAGCAGCCACCAAAGGGGGGGGGCAGATACGCAGTATTTT	CATSSHQRGGADTQYF
NA	NA	TRBV15	TRBJ1-6	TGTGCCACCAGCAGAGAAACAGAGAATTCACCCCTCCACTTT	CATSRETENSPLHF
NA	TRBD1	TRBV7-2	TRBJ2-7	TGTGCCAGCAGCCCGACAGGGACCCTCGACGAGCAGTACTTC	CASSPTGTLDEQYF
NA	TRBD2	TRBV27	TRBJ2-1	TGTGCCAGCAGACCCAACAGGGCGGGAGGGTACAATGAGCAGTTCTTC	CASRPNRAGGYNEQFF
NA	NA	TRBV11-2	TRBJ1-5	TGTGCCAGCAGCTCCCAGGGGAATCAGCCCCAGCATTTT	CASSSQGNQPQHF
NA	NA	TRBV18	TRBJ2-5	TGTGCCAGCTCACCAGGGACTGCGCAAGAGACCCAGTACTTC	CASSPGTAQETQYF
NA	TRBD1	TRBV6-5	TRBJ2-3	TGTGCCAGCACCCGAGACAGGGGGATGGATACGCAGTATTTT	CASTRDRGMDTQYF
NA	TRBD2	TRBV7-2	TRBJ2-7	TGTGCCAGCAGCTCGTGGGGGGAGGGCGAGCAGTACTTC	CASSSWGEGEQYF
once	NA	TRBV6-5	TRBJ1-3	TGTGCCAGCAGTTACTCCGCAGGGCCAGGAAACACCATATATTTT	CASSYSAGPGNTIYF
NA	TRBD1	TRBV5-1	TRBJ1-2	TGCGCCAGCAGGGCGGACAGGGACTATGGCTACACCTTC	CASRADRDYGYTF
NA	NA	TRBV19	TRBJ2-5	TGTGCCAGTAGTCCCCAGGCTGAGGAGACCCAGTACTTC	CASSPQAEETQYF
NA	TRBD1	TRBV29-1	TRBJ1-6	TGCAGCGTTGGTAGTGGACAGGGTGATTCACCCCTCCACTTT	CSVGSGQGDSPLHF
NA	NA	TRBV15	TRBJ1-6	TGTGCCACCAGCAGACTTTATAATTCACCCCTCCACTTT	CATSRLYNSPLHF
NA	NA	TRBV9	TRBJ2-2	TGTGCCAGCAGCGTCGACAGGTCGGGCACCGGGGAGCTGTTTTTT	CASSVDRSGTGELFF
NA	TRBD2	TRBV12-3/TRBV12-4	TRBJ2-1	TGTGCCAGCACCACGACTAGCGGGGGTGAGCAGTTCTTC	CASTTTSGGEQFF
NA	NA	TRBV12-2	TRBJ1-3	TGTGCAAGTCGCTTAATGGACGGGGTGGCTGGAAACACCATATATTTT	CASRLMDGVAGNTIYF
NA	TRBD1	TRBV3-1/TRBV3-2	TRBJ2-2	TGTGCCAGCAGCCAACGGGACAGGAAAGGGGTTGGGGAGCTGTTTTTT	CASSQRDRKGVGELFF
NA	TRBD2	TRBV6-4	TRBJ2-6	TGTGCCAGCAGCCGGCAGGCAGCGGGGGGGTCTGGGGCCAACGTCCTGACTTTC	CASSRQAAGGSGANVLTF
once	NA	TRBV2	TRBJ1-1	TGTGCCAGCAGTGAACAGGTGAACACTGAAGCTTTCTTT	CASSEQVNTEAFF
NA	NA	TRBV14	TRBJ1-1	TGTGCCAGCAGCCAAGGCCACGAGGGAAACACTGAAGCTTTCTTT	CASSQGHEGNTEAFF
NA	NA	TRBV7-2	TRBJ2-2	TGTGCCAGCAGCCGCCGGACAGCCAACACCGGGGAGCTGTTTTTT	CASSRRTANTGELFF
NA	NA	TRBV4-2	TRBJ1-1	TGTGCCAGCAGCCAAGATCTGAGGGGAGGGGGCACTGAAGCTTTCTTT	CASSQDLRGGGTEAFF
once	TRBD1	TRBV7-6	TRBJ2-1	TGTGCCAGCAGCTTAGGGACAGGGTCCTACAATGAGCAGTTCTTC	CASSLGTGSYNEQFF
once	TRBD1	TRBV19	TRBJ1-3	TGTGCCAGTAGTACCCGGGACAGGGCCGTCGGAAACACCATATATTTT	CASSTRDRAVGNTIYF
NA	NA	TRBV12-5	TRBJ1-1	TGTGCTAGCTCCCGGGGAGCTGAAGCTTTCTTT	CASSRGAEAFF
NA	NA	TRBV7-2	TRBJ2-2	TGTGCCAGCGATCAGGACAGTCGCCCGAACACCGGGGAGCTGTTTTTT	CASDQDSRPNTGELFF
NA	TRBD1	TRBV5-5	TRBJ1-5	TGTGCCAGCAGCAAGACAGGGCCAGGGGGCTTCGGCTATCAGCCCCAGCATTTT	CASSKTGPGGFGYQPQHF
NA	NA	TRBV7-6	TRBJ2-2	TGTGCCAGCAGCTTAAGGTTACAGGGAGCGAACACCGGGGAGCTGTTTTTT	CASSLRLQGANTGELFF
NA	TRBD1	TRBV6-6	TRBJ1-5	TGTGCCAGCAGCCTGCGGACGGGACAGTATCAGCCCCAGCATTTT	CASSLRTGQYQPQHF
NA	NA	TRBV13	TRBJ2-1	TGTGCCAGCAGCCGTTCCAATGAGCAGTTCTTC	CASSRSNEQFF
NA	NA	TRBV7-2	TRBJ2-6	TGTGCCAGCAGCTGGTCCGGGTCCGGGGCCAACGTCCTGACTTTC	CASSWSGSGANVLTF
NA	TRBD1	TRBV6-5	TRBJ1-1	TGTGCCAGCAGTCTATCGACAGGGGACACTGAAGCTTTCTTT	CASSLSTGDTEAFF
NA	TRBD1	TRBV3-1/TRBV3-2	TRBJ1-1	TGTGCCAGCAGCACCATGGACAGGGGAGGAGAGGCTTTCTTT	CASSTMDRGGEAFF
many	TRBD1	TRBV27	TRBJ1-5	TGTGCCAGCAGTTTACCCCCGGGACAGGGGGTTTGTTGGAATCAGCCCCAGCATTTT	CASSLPPGQGVCWNQPQHF
few	NA	TRBV3-1/TRBV3-2	TRBJ2-1	TGTGCCAGCAGCCATCGAGGAACTGACAATGAGCAGTTCTTC	CASSHRGTDNEQFF
NA	NA	TRBV29-1	TRBJ2-2	TGCAGCGTTGGTCGTCAGGGGGGAACCGGGGAGCTGTTTTTT	CSVGRQGGTGELFF